The 24 T cell receptor beta chains given below trace back to one sample, sequenced in a study of human T cells and chemical hapten exposure. MiXCR was run by TCRdb on the RACE reads, yielding one entry per CDR3 protein. The sample has 250,000 to 300,000 distinct CDR3 sequences, just under 8% seen once. Documented time point: pre-sensitization, week 0. Treatment indicated: therapeutic diphenylcyclopropenone sensitization with weekly scalp DPC. The starting material was whole blood, obtained in connection with sensitization to the hapten diphenylcyclopropenone (DPC). Receptor source: a man between 18 and 35 years old with alopecia areata. Some clones in this sample may be carry-over from other donors' samples.

In this sample, this clonotype turned up many times. This chain uses TRBV28 with TRBJ2-7; D is ambiguous. The CDR3 consists of 13 residues. Germline values: CDR1 MDHEN, CDR2 SYDVKM. The V end was cut by 3 bases, the J end by 3 bases, with 9 bases between. This CDR3 is CASSFGRIYEQYF. The CDR3 nucleotides are TGTGCCAGCAGTTTTGGGCGGATCTACGAGCAGTACTTC.

This clonotype was seen only a few times. V is TRBV5-1 and J is TRBJ2-3; maybe TRBD1 (6 bases). Germline assignment: CDR1 SGHRS and CDR2 YFSETQ. The CDR3 is 16 residues long. The V end lost 6 bases, the J end lost 3 bases, and 20 bases lay between the germline ends. The CDR3 DNA follows: TGCGCCAGCACCCCCCGTGCAGGGGTGGGGACAGATACGCAGTATTTT. Amino acid sequence: CASTPRAGVGTDTQYF.

This rearrangement joins TRBV4-1 to TRBJ1-6; tentatively, D is TRBD1 (6 bases). The CDR3 loop spans 15 amino acids. The ends were cut back, 0 bases at V and 7 bases at J, with 10 bases in the middle. CDR1 MGHRA and CDR2 YSYEKL come from the germline V gene. For the CDR3, the DNA is TGCGCCAGCAGCCAAGAGGCAGGACAGAATTCACCCCTCCACTTT. This gives the protein CASSQEAGQNSPLHF.

Regarding this clonotype: A much larger clone lies one base from this, so it may be a read error. The V gene is TRBV7-2, the J gene TRBJ1-5; 8 bases align to TRBD1. The ends lost 6 bases at V and 2 bases at J; junction bases unmatched: 6. The CDR3 is 15 residues long. Germline assignment: CDR1 SGHTA and CDR2 FQGNSA. The CDR3 coding sequence is TGTGCCAGCAGTTCAGGGGGCTCGGGCAATCAGCCCCAGCATTTT. Translated: CASSSGGSGNQPQHF.

The sample holds many counts of this clonotype. V is TRBV7-9 and J is TRBJ2-7; no firm D call. Germline assignment: CDR1 SEHNR and CDR2 FQNEAQ (reference sequence). Trimming took off 1 base at V and 7 bases at J, with 17 bases between the two ends. This CDR3 has 15 amino acids. The CDR3 here is CASSLGNVHLGEQYV. The CDR3 coding sequence is TGTGCCAGCAGCTTAGGCAACGTACATCTTGGGGAGCAGTACGTC.

This rearrangement joins TRBV5-1 to TRBJ1-4; a possible D gene is TRBD1 (5 bases). V lost 0 bases to trimming and J lost 8 bases, with 23 bases between them. Germline-derived CDR1 and CDR2 are SGHRS and YFSETQ. The CDR3 totals 18 residues. For the CDR3, the DNA is TGCGCCAGCAGCTTGGAAGTGGGGCAGGTGGTGGGTGTCGAAAAACTGTTTTTT. It encodes CASSLEVGQVVGVEKLFF.

This clonotype came up a few times. V is TRBV18 and J is TRBJ2-1; 7 nucleotides align to TRBD1. V lost 4 bases, J lost 6 bases, and 15 bases stayed unmatched. The CDR3 spans 17 residues. The V gene's germline CDR1 is KGHSH and CDR2 LQKENI. DNA of the CDR3: TGTGCCAGCTCACGACTCATAGGACAGGTGACTATCAATGAGCAGTTCTTC. Protein sequence: CASSRLIGQVTINEQFF. Full variable domain (rest looked up from reference TRBV18 and TRBJ2-1): NAGVMQNPRHLVRRRGQEARLRCSPMKGHSHVYWYRQLPEEGLKFMVYLQKENIIDESGMPKERFSAEFPKEGPSILRIQQVVRGDSAAYFCASSRLIGQVTINEQFFGPGTRLTVL.

This clonotype was found a few times. The chain uses TRBV7-2 and TRBJ2-3; 9 bases match TRBD2. Trimming took 4 bases from V and 0 from J; bases not matched to a gene: 5. Germline assignment: CDR1 SGHTA and CDR2 FQGNSA. This CDR3 is built from 16 residues. The CDR3 loop is CASSSRGGRSTDTQYF. The CDR3 nucleotides read TGTGCCAGCAGCTCGCGGGGGGGCCGAAGCACAGATACGCAGTATTTT. Based on the CDR3 plus reference TRBV7-2 and TRBJ2-3, the full variable domain is GAGVSQSPSNKVTEKGKDVELRCDPISGHTALYWYRQSLGQGLEFLIYFQGNSAPDKSGLPSDRFSAERTGGSVSTLTIQRTQQEDSAVYLCASSSRGGRSTDTQYFGPGTRLTVL.

This clonotype occurred a few times. This chain uses TRBV28 with TRBJ1-2; 9 bases fit TRBD1. The CDR3 totals 15 residues. J was trimmed by 8 bases and V by 0 bases; bases with no gene match: 7. Germline values: CDR1 MDHEN, CDR2 SYDVKM. The CDR3 DNA reads as TGTGCCAGCAGTTTATGGATCGACAGGGGGAGAGGCTACACCTTC. It yields the protein CASSLWIDRGRGYTF.

This clonotype was seen at least ten times. V usage is TRBV10-3 and J usage is TRBJ1-5; the match to TRBD1 covers 10 bases. V was pared by 5 bases and J by 7 bases, with 8 bases of the junction left unmatched. Germline CDR1 and CDR2: ENHRY and SYGVKD. This CDR3 comprises 15 residues. The CDR3 loop reads CAISTGQGINQPQHF. For the CDR3, the DNA is TGTGCCATCAGTACGGGACAGGGGATAAACCAGCCCCAGCATTTT.

This clonotype was picked up a small number of times. The rearrangement links TRBV5-4 to TRBJ1-6; possibly TRBD1 for D (6 bases). Deletions cut 4 bases from V and 10 bases from J, with 21 bases between. This CDR3 has 16 amino acids. Looked up from germline, CDR1 is SGHNT and CDR2 is YYREEE (reference sequence). The CDR3 loop is CASSRPTGNLRSPLHF. CDR3 sequence (DNA): TGTGCCAGCAGCCGCCCTACAGGGAACCTTAGATCACCCCTCCACTTT.

This clonotype was found a few times. The chain combines TRBV9 with TRBJ2-5; no clear D gene. The CDR3 runs to 13 residues. The V and J ends lost 0 bases and 5 bases respectively, with 8 bases between them. Looked up from germline, CDR1 is SGDLS and CDR2 is YYNGEE. This CDR3 reads CASSVGPSETQYF. CDR3 sequence (DNA): TGTGCCAGCAGCGTAGGCCCCTCGGAGACCCAGTACTTC.

In its sample, this clonotype was seen many times. The V call is TRBV10-3, the J call TRBJ2-2; D possibly corresponds to TRBD2 (5 bases). The germline CDR1 and CDR2 sequences are ENHRY and SYGVKD. The CDR3 covers 16 residues. The V and J ends lost 10 bases and 3 bases respectively, with 21 bases between them. The CDR3 bases are TGTGCCACCACAGTGAGGACTTCCCCACACACCGGGGAGCTGTTTTTT. Amino acid sequence: CATTVRTSPHTGELFF.

The sample holds a few counts of this clonotype. CDR3 residues: CASSYRTGSTDTQYF. For the CDR3, the DNA is TGTGCCAGCAGTTATAGGACAGGGAGCACAGATACGCAGTATTTT. The chain links TRBV6-6 to TRBJ2-3; 8 positions match TRBD1. V gave up 3 bases and J gave up 0 bases; unmatched junction bases: 2. Germline lookup yields CDR1 MNHNY and CDR2 SVGAGI (reference sequence). This CDR3 contains 15 residues.

This clonotype has only a few counts. The J gene is TRBJ1-1, the V gene TRBV4-3; D is ambiguous. The CDR3 runs 15 residues. V was cut by 5 bases and J by 4 bases, with 17 bases left in between. Germline CDR1 reads LGHNA; CDR2 reads YSLEER. Here the CDR3 reads CASSFRRSRFTEAFF. CDR3 nucleotide sequence: TGCGCCAGCAGCTTTCGACGTTCACGGTTCACTGAAGCTTTCTTT.

The gene calls are TRBV9 and TRBJ2-2; 12 bases line up with TRBD2. The CDR3 length is 15 residues. The V segment lost 6 bases and the J segment 5 bases; nucleotides outside the gene matches: 5. Germline CDR1 is SGDLS and CDR2 is YYNGEE. The chain's CDR3 is CASTPTSGGTGELFF. The CDR3 DNA reads TGTGCCAGCACCCCGACTAGCGGGGGTACCGGGGAGCTGTTTTTT.

This rearrangement joins TRBV4-1 to TRBJ2-7, with D tentatively TRBD1 (5 bases). This CDR3 is built from 12 residues. CDR1 MGHRA and CDR2 YSYEKL come from the germline V gene. V lost 0 bases, J lost 5 bases, and 5 bases lay in between. CDR3 bases: TGCGCCAGCAGCCAAGAACAGGACGAGCAGTACTTC. Its translation: CASSQEQDEQYF.

A few counts support this clonotype. This sequence joins TRBV10-3 and TRBJ1-2; D gene ambiguous. V dropped 0 bases and J dropped 6 bases, with 8 bases sitting between them. The germline CDR1 and CDR2 sequences are ENHRY and SYGVKD. The CDR3 has 13 residues. As DNA, the CDR3 is TGTGCCATCAGTGAGTCGGTTTCAAATGGCTACACCTTC. It specifies CAISESVSNGYTF.

The rearrangement uses TRBV4-2 and TRBJ2-2; D tentatively fits TRBD1 or TRBD2 (5 bases each). Trimming pared 0 bases from V and 6 bases from J, leaving 8 bases between. CDR3 length: 14 residues. Germline V gene lookup returns CDR1 LGHNA and CDR2 YNFKEQ. The CDR3 DNA is TGTGCCAGCAGCCAAGATGAGGGGCCCGGGGAGCTGTTTTTT. Amino acids: CASSQDEGPGELFF.

The J gene is TRBJ1-3, the V gene TRBV15; D is undetermined. The V gene lost 1 base and the J gene lost 3 bases, with 4 bases spanning the gap. The CDR3 sequence is 13 residues long. The germline V gene has CDR1 LNHNV and CDR2 YYDKDF (reference sequence). CDR3 coding DNA: TGTGCCACCAGCAGAGGGGATGGAAACACCATATATTTT. This translates into CATSRGDGNTIYF.

This clonotype was seen only a few times. The V call is TRBV4-2, the J call TRBJ1-1; TRBD1 might be the D (6 bases). The germline CDR1 and CDR2 sequences are LGHNA and YNFKEQ. The V end lost 1 base, the J end lost 1 base, and 10 bases lay between the germline ends. This CDR3 has 15 amino acids. The CDR3 region is CASSQVGGRNTEAFF. The CDR3 coding sequence is TGTGCCAGCAGCCAAGTGGGGGGGCGGAACACTGAAGCTTTCTTT.

This clonotype was counted many times. The chain has TRBV7-9 and TRBJ2-2; D is unresolved. From germline, CDR1 is SEHNR and CDR2 FQNEAQ (reference sequence). This CDR3 has 13 residues. With 7 bases removed from V and 6 bases from J, the gap between germline ends came to 12 bases. This CDR3 reads CASTNPLSGELFF. The CDR3 DNA is TGTGCCAGCACCAACCCCCTCTCCGGGGAGCTGTTTTTT.

The gene calls are TRBV6-2 or TRBV6-3 and TRBJ1-3; unclear D gene. This CDR3 is 14 amino acids long. From germline, CDR1 is MNHEY and CDR2 SVGEGT. Between the trimmed V and J ends, which lost 2 bases and 4 bases, there was a span of 9 bases. As DNA, the CDR3 is TGTGCCAGCAGTTACGATCTGCCCGGAAACACCATATATTTT. Its translation is CASSYDLPGNTIYF.

This clonotype was detected many times. The genes are TRBV20-1 and TRBJ2-3; 13 bases align to TRBD2. Trimming cost V 3 bases and J 2 bases; bases outside gene matches: 5. Germline V gene lookup returns CDR1 DFQATT and CDR2 SNEGSKA (reference sequence). The CDR3 totals 16 residues. The CDR3 sequence is CSARSGLAGLTDTQYF. Here the CDR3 DNA reads TGCAGTGCTAGGTCGGGACTAGCGGGGCTCACAGATACGCAGTATTTT.